A selection of T cell receptor beta chains follows, all from one sample in a study of T cell clones after liver transplantation. Measured with immunoSEQ multiplex PCR; TCRdb has only the in-frame clones, and not every one. This sample has about 47,000 clones, with roughly 90% found just once. Material: CD8+ T cells from blood, obtained 12 months after liver transplant. These receptor sequences come from a human patient who received a liver transplant. Some of the T cells may derive from the graft donor. Each CDR3 is given with its conserved first and last residue. The order of the fields is J gene, clone size, V gene, D gene, CDR3 protein, CDR3 DNA. A D gene is named only where the DNA matches it firmly. Clone size is stated in some rows and not others, as once, few, many or a class when expanded.

TRBJ1-1	-	TRBV15	-	CATMRGLMNTEAFF	TGTGCCACCATGCGGGGGCTCATGAACACTGAAGCTTTCTTT
TRBJ2-1	-	TRBV9	-	CASSPRLFGSLNEQFF	TGTGCCAGCAGCCCACGCCTCTTTGGGTCCCTCAATGAGCAGTTCTTC
TRBJ1-2	-	TRBV6-6	TRBD1	CASSSFETGGSTF	TGTGCCAGCAGCTCCTTCGAGACAGGGGGGTCCACCTTC
TRBJ2-2	-	TRBV11-3	-	CASSTPGELFF	TGTGCCAGCAGCACCCCCGGGGAGCTGTTTTTT
TRBJ1-2	-	TRBV4-1	-	CASSLGGPNYGYTF	TGCGCCAGCAGTCTCGGGGGGCCTAACTATGGCTACACCTTC
TRBJ1-1	-	TRBV28	-	CASSLVGRTEAFF	TGTGCCAGCAGTTTAGTCGGGCGCACTGAAGCTTTCTTT
TRBJ2-2	-	TRBV5-8	TRBD2	CASSTPGLAGSNTGELFF	TGTGCCAGCAGTACTCCGGGACTAGCGGGATCTAACACCGGGGAGCTGTTTTTT
TRBJ1-1	-	TRBV9	-	CASSVWAGMNTEAFF	TGTGCCAGCAGCGTATGGGCAGGCATGAACACTGAAGCTTTCTTT
TRBJ2-7	-	TRBV27	-	CASSFEISYEQYF	TGTGCCAGCAGTTTTGAGATTTCCTACGAGCAGTACTTC
TRBJ1-3	-	TRBV7-9	-	CASSSPGWGNTIYF	TGTGCCAGCAGCTCCCCAGGTTGGGGAAACACCATATATTTT
TRBJ2-2	-	TRBV27	-	CASSLDSWAGELFF	TGTGCCAGCAGCCTGGACTCGTGGGCCGGGGAGCTGTTTTTT
TRBJ2-1	-	TRBV27	-	CASSTGNEQFF	TGTGCCAGCAGTACAGGGAATGAGCAGTTCTTC
TRBJ1-1	-	TRBV5-6	-	CASHRARDTEAFF	TGTGCCAGTCACAGGGCCCGGGACACTGAAGCTTTCTTT
TRBJ2-2	-	TRBV7-9	-	CASSFGGELFF	TGTGCCAGCAGCTTTGGAGGGGAGCTGTTTTTT
TRBJ1-3	-	TRBV4-3	-	CASSQGHYSGNTIYF	TGCGCCAGCAGCCAAGGACACTACTCTGGAAACACCATATATTTT
TRBJ2-2	once	TRBV27	TRBD2	CASSLTSGSHTGELFF	TGTGCCAGCAGTTTGACTAGCGGGAGTCACACCGGGGAGCTGTTTTTT
TRBJ1-2	-	TRBV27	-	CASSWSSSGRGYGYTF	TGTGCCAGCAGTTGGTCCTCCAGCGGAAGGGGCTATGGCTACACCTTC
TRBJ2-1	once	TRBV10-3	-	CAISVSGPSYNEQFF	TGTGCCATCAGTGTGAGCGGTCCTTCTTACAATGAGCAGTTCTTC
TRBJ2-5	-	TRBV19	TRBD1	CASSGQGQETQYF	TGTGCCAGTAGTGGACAGGGGCAAGAGACCCAGTACTTC
TRBJ1-2	-	TRBV13	TRBD1	CASSLEGQVIEGYTF	TGTGCCAGCAGCTTGGAGGGACAGGTAATAGAAGGCTACACCTTC
TRBJ2-7	-	TRBV28	TRBD1	CATHRGLNEQYF	TGTGCCACCCACAGGGGGCTGAACGAGCAGTACTTC
TRBJ1-1	few	TRBV30	-	CAWIDGGLEAFF	TGTGCCTGGATCGATGGGGGCCTGGAAGCTTTCTTT
TRBJ1-1	once	TRBV27	-	CASNPLGHRTEAFF	TGTGCCAGCAATCCCCTCGGACATCGAACTGAAGCTTTCTTT
TRBJ1-1	-	TRBV29-1	-	CSVAGQREFAFF	TGCAGCGTAGCAGGACAGAGGGAATTTGCCTTCTTT
TRBJ2-3	-	TRBV6-5	-	CASSYVGDTQYF	TGTGCCAGCAGTTACGTGGGGGATACGCAGTATTTT
TRBJ2-7	-	TRBV11-2	-	CASSFAAGTTYEQYF	TGTGCCAGCAGCTTTGCGGCAGGGACCACCTACGAGCAGTACTTC
TRBJ2-7	-	TRBV13	-	CASSGAFAYEQYF	TGTGCCAGCAGCGGGGCCTTCGCTTACGAGCAGTACTTC
TRBJ2-1	-	TRBV19	TRBD1	CASTWAYRQGTGEQFF	TGTGCCAGTACCTGGGCCTATAGACAGGGAACGGGTGAGCAGTTCTTC
TRBJ1-1	-	TRBV28	-	CASSLPGNTEAFF	TGTGCCAGCAGTTTACCAGGGAACACTGAAGCTTTCTTT
TRBJ2-7	-	TRBV7-9	-	CASSFPSSYEQYF	TGTGCCAGCAGCTTCCCAAGCTCCTACGAGCAGTACTTC
TRBJ2-7	-	TRBV7-2	TRBD2	CASSQPLAGSYEQYF	TGTGCCAGCAGCCAACCCCTAGCGGGTTCCTACGAGCAGTACTTC
TRBJ2-7	once	TRBV18	-	CASSLDQSYEQYF	TGTGCCAGCTCACTTGATCAGTCCTACGAGCAGTACTTC
TRBJ2-2	-	TRBV6-5	-	CASSFVGAGELFF	TGTGCCAGCAGTTTTGTGGGTGCCGGGGAGCTGTTTTTT
TRBJ2-7	-	TRBV19	TRBD2	CASSYGTSGNEQYF	TGTGCCAGTAGCTATGGGACTAGCGGGAACGAGCAGTACTTC
TRBJ2-3	-	TRBV4-1	-	CASSQGRGVDTQYF	TGCGCCAGCAGCCAAGGCAGGGGGGTGGATACGCAGTATTTT
TRBJ2-7	-	TRBV7-6	-	CASSLDPAGEQYF	TGTGCCAGCAGCTTAGACCCCGCTGGCGAGCAGTACTTC
TRBJ1-1	few	TRBV7-2	-	CASSPRGTPLIEAFF	TGTGCCAGCAGCCCCAGGGGCACCCCACTTATTGAAGCTTTCTTT
TRBJ1-1	once	TRBV2	-	CASSHPTDRQNTEAFF	TGTGCCAGCAGCCACCCGACGGACAGACAGAACACTGAAGCTTTCTTT
TRBJ2-1	-	TRBV28	-	CASSLPHVDEQFF	TGTGCCAGCAGTTTACCCCACGTGGATGAGCAGTTCTTC
TRBJ1-1	many	TRBV19	-	CASRKGSGDTEAFF	TGTGCCAGTAGAAAAGGGTCTGGCGACACTGAAGCTTTCTTT
TRBJ1-2	-	TRBV28	TRBD1	CASRSDRGRDYGYTF	TGTGCCAGCAGATCGGACAGGGGTAGAGACTATGGCTACACCTTC
TRBJ2-7	-	TRBV28	TRBD1	CASSSLGQAGEQYF	TGTGCCAGCAGTTCCCTAGGACAGGCCGGCGAGCAGTACTTC
TRBJ1-2	-	TRBV29-1	-	CSVGDGYTF	TGCAGCGTGGGGGATGGCTACACCTTC
TRBJ1-4	-	TRBV28	TRBD1	CASSYRGLTANEKLFF	TGTGCCAGCAGCTACAGGGGGCTTACGGCTAATGAAAAACTGTTTTTT
TRBJ2-1	-	TRBV5-6	-	CASSPSGPVLHEQFF	TGTGCCAGCAGCCCAAGTGGGCCTGTATTACATGAGCAGTTCTTC
TRBJ2-3	-	TRBV19	TRBD2	CASSITGGPSDTQYF	TGTGCCAGTAGTATTACGGGAGGGCCCTCAGATACGCAGTATTTT